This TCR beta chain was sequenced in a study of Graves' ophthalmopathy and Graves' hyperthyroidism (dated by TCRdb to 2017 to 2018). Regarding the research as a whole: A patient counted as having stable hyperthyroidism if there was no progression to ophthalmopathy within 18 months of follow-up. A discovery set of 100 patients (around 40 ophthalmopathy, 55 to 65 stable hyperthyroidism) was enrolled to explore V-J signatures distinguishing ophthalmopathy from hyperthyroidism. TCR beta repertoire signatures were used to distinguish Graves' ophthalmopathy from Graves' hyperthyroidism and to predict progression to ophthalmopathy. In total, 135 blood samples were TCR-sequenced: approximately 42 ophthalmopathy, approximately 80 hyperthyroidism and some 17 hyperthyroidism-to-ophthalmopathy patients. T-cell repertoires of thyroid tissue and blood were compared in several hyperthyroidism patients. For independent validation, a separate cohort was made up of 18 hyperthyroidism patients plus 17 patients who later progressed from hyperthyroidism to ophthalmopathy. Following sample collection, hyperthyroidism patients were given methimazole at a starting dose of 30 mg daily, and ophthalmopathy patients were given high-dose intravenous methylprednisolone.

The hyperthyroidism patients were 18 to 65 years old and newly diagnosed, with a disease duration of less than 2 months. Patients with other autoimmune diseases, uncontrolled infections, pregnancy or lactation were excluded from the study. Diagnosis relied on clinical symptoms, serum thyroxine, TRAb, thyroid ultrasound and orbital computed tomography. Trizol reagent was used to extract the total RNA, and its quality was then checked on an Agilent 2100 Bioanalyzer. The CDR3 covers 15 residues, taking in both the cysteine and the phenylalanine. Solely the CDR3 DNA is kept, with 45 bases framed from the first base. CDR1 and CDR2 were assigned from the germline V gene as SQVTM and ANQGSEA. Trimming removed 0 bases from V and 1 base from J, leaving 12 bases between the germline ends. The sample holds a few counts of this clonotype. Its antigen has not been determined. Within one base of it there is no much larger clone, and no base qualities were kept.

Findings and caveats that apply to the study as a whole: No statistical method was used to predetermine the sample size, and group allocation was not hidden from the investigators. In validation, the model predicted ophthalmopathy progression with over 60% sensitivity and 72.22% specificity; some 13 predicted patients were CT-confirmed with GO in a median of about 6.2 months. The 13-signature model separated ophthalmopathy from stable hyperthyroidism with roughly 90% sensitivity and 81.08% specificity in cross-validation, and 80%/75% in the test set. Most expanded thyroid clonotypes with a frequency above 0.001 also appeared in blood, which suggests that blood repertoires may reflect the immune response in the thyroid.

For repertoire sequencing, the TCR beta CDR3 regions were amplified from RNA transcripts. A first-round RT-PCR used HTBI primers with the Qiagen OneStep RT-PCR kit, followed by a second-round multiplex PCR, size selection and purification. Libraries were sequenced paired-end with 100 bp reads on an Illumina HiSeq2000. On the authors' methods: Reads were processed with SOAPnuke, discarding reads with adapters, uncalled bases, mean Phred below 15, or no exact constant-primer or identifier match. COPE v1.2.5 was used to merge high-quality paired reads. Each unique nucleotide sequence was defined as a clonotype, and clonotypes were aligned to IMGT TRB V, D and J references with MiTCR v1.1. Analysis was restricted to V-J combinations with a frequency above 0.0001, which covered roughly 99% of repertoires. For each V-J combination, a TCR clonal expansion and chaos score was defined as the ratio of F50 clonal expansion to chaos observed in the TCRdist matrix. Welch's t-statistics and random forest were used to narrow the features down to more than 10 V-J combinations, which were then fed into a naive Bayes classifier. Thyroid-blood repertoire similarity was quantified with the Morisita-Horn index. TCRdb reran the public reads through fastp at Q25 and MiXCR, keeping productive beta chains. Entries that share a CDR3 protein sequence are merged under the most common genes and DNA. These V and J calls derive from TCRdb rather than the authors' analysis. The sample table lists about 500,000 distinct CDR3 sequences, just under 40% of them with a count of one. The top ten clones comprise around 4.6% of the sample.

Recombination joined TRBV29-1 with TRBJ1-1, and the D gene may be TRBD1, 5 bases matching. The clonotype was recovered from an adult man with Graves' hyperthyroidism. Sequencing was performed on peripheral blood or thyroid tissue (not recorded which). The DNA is TGCAGCGTTGAAGAGGGGGACGCTAGGAACACTGAAGCTTTCTTT. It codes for CSVEEGDARNTEAFF.